One and the same sample provided the 17 T cell receptor beta chains below, sequenced in a study of spatial heterogeneity in lung cancer. Study-level findings and limits: Tumor mutation counts were tracked by expanded intratumoral alpha and beta TCR counts.

A single record per CDR3 protein comes from TCRdb applying MiXCR to the 5' RACE reads. The sample consists of about 3,900 distinct CDR3 sequences, roughly 3.9% of them appearing once. These receptors are not linked to any known antigen. Indicated time point: sample taken at primary tumor resection. The sample consisted of lung tumor tissue, taken at surgery. These receptors were taken from a male donor with early-stage non-small cell lung cancer.

By its share, this clonotype is medium-sized. The rearrangement links TRBV20-1 to TRBJ2-1; 7 nucleotides align to TRBD1. The trim removed 6 bases at V and 7 bases at J, leaving 6 bases unmatched. The CDR3 is 12 amino acids. Germline loops: CDR1 DFQATT, CDR2 SNEGSKA (reference sequence). The CDR3 nucleotides read TGCAGTGCAGGCACGGACAGGAATGAGCAGTTCTTC. Protein sequence: CSAGTDRNEQFF.

The sample holds many counts of this clonotype. CDR3 in DNA: TGTGCCAGCAGGCCAGGGGGTGCCGGCACAGATACGCAGTATTTT. Residues: CASRPGGAGTDTQYF. The rearrangement uses TRBV28 and TRBJ2-3; 7 bases align to TRBD1. The CDR3 runs to 15 residues. The V gene end was trimmed by 6 bases and the J gene end by 1 base; junction bases not matched to a gene: 7. The germline CDR1 and CDR2 sequences are MDHEN and SYDVKM.

By its share, this clonotype is medium-sized (0.01 to 0.1%). The chain combines TRBV24-1 with TRBJ2-3; 7 bases align to TRBD1. V lost 2 bases and J lost 1; bases outside the gene matches: 5. Germline-derived CDR1 and CDR2 are KGHDR and SFDVKD. The CDR3 has 16 amino acids. CDR3 protein: CATSDYRQGGTDTQYF. CDR3 nucleotide sequence: TGTGCCACCAGTGATTACCGACAGGGAGGCACAGATACGCAGTATTTT.

The gene calls are TRBV4-2 and TRBJ1-6; D not certain. The V and J ends lost 4 bases and 4 bases respectively, with 17 bases between them. The CDR3 sequence is 17 residues long. The germline V gene has CDR1 LGHNA and CDR2 YNFKEQ. For the CDR3, the DNA is TGTGCCAGCAGCCGGGATTCTCCGGGAAGTTATAATTCACCCCTCCACTTT. Translated, it gives CASSRDSPGSYNSPLHF.

The sample holds many counts of this clonotype. The rearrangement uses TRBV15 and TRBJ2-7; D is undetermined. V lost 1 base and J lost 1, with 17 bases in between. CDR1 is LNHNV, CDR2 YYDKDF, per germline (reference sequence). This CDR3 has 17 residues. The CDR3 DNA follows: TGTGCCACCAGCAGAGTGGGTCCCGGATACCTATCCTACGAGCAGTACTTC. It specifies CATSRVGPGYLSYEQYF.

This clonotype showed up many times. The V and J genes are TRBV12-3 or TRBV12-4 and TRBJ2-3, with TRBD2 as a possible D gene (5 bases). The CDR3 totals 16 residues. Trimming left V 6 bases short and J 3 bases short, with 19 bases between. CDR3 loop: CASRGGLARLTDTQYF. CDR3 nucleotides: TGTGCCAGCAGGGGTGGACTCGCGCGCCTTACAGATACGCAGTATTTT.

There are many counts of this clonotype. J is TRBJ1-6 and V is TRBV18, with a weak D call TRBD1 (5 bases). Germline V gene lookup returns CDR1 KGHSH and CDR2 LQKENI. Deletions cut 2 bases from V and 10 bases from J, with 15 bases between. This CDR3 comprises 15 residues. CDR3: CASSPAASGDSPLHF. The CDR3 nucleotides are TGTGCCAGCTCACCAGCAGCTAGTGGGGACTCACCCCTCCACTTT.

This clonotype was found many times. The J gene is TRBJ2-3, the V gene TRBV7-9; TRBD2 matches 9 bases. Germline loops: CDR1 SEHNR, CDR2 FQNEAQ (reference sequence). V shed 5 bases, J shed 0 bases, and the junction held 12 bases outside the gene matches. The length of the CDR3 is 18 residues. DNA for the CDR3: TGTGCCAGCAGCGCCCGCCCAAAGCTAGCGGGAAGCACAGATACGCAGTATTTT. Protein: CASSARPKLAGSTDTQYF.

The gene calls are TRBV2 and TRBJ2-3; D might be TRBD2 (5 bases). Trimming cost V 8 bases and J 2 bases, with 14 bases left between them. The germline V gene encodes CDR1 SNHLY and CDR2 FYNNEI. There are 14 residues in the CDR3. CDR3 DNA: TGTGCCAGCTCCTTCCTAGCCCCCACAGATACGCAGTATTTT. Amino acids: CASSFLAPTDTQYF.

This clonotype was recorded at least ten times. This chain connects TRBV5-1 to TRBJ1-2; weak D call: TRBD1 (6 bases). V was pared by 4 bases and J by 3 bases, with 13 bases between. Per germline, CDR1 SGHRS and CDR2 YFSETQ. The CDR3 covers 14 residues. The CDR3 DNA sequence: TGCGCCAGCAGCGATAAGACAGGCTACTATGGCTACACCTTC. It yields the protein CASSDKTGYYGYTF.

This clonotype was counted ten times or more. J is TRBJ1-6 and V is TRBV7-9; D remains unclear. The CDR3 is 12 residues long. Germline lookup yields CDR1 SEHNR and CDR2 FQNEAQ (reference sequence). Trimming removed 3 bases from V and 13 bases from J, with 10 bases in between. CDR3 sequence: CASSLLDGPLHF. In nucleotides, the CDR3 is TGTGCCAGCAGCTTGCTTGACGGCCCCCTCCACTTT.

In its sample, this clonotype is medium-sized (0.01 to 0.1%). The V and J genes are TRBV2 and TRBJ2-1; perhaps D is TRBD1 or TRBD2 (5 bases each). This CDR3 is 13 amino acids long. CDR1 SNHLY and CDR2 FYNNEI come from the germline V gene. V lost 8 bases and J lost 5, with 13 bases in between. CDR3 nucleotides: TGTGCCAGCGGGACGGACATGCACAATGAGCAGTTCTTC. Protein sequence: CASGTDMHNEQFF.

This clonotype qualifies as medium-sized. The CDR3 bases are TGTGCCAGCTCACCTAGCGGGAGGATGGTCGATGAGCAGTTCTTC. It encodes CASSPSGRMVDEQFF. The V gene is TRBV18, the J gene TRBJ2-1, with 10 bases matching TRBD2. This CDR3 comprises 15 residues. From germline, CDR1 is KGHSH and CDR2 LQKENI. With 3 bases clipped from V and 8 bases from J, the junction kept 7 bases outside the gene matches.

The chain combines TRBV9 with TRBJ1-5, with 9 bases matching TRBD1. Germline V lookup: CDR1 SGDLS, CDR2 YYNGEE. The CDR3 extends over 16 amino acids. Trimming at V came to 4 bases and at J to 0 bases, leaving 5 bases not matched to a gene. The CDR3 reads CASSRGTGYSNQPQHF. The CDR3 bases are TGTGCCAGCAGCAGAGGGACAGGGTATAGCAATCAGCCCCAGCATTTT.

This clonotype is medium-sized. V gene TRBV29-1 combines with J gene TRBJ2-7; D is tentatively TRBD1 or TRBD2 (7 bases each). The V gene lost 2 bases and the J gene lost 3 bases, with 17 bases spanning the gap. In germline, CDR1 is SQVTM, CDR2 ANQGSEA. The CDR3 has 15 residues. For the CDR3, the DNA is TGCAGCGTTGAAAGGGAGGGGGCTCCAGGCTACGAGCAGTACTTC. Encoded protein: CSVEREGAPGYEQYF.

This clonotype has at least ten counts. This chain joins TRBV4-2 and TRBJ2-5, with 8 bases matching TRBD1. Germline V gene sequence: CDR1 LGHNA, CDR2 YNFKEQ. The CDR3 length is 18 residues. Trimming at V came to 4 bases and at J to 3 bases, leaving 16 bases not matched to a gene. The CDR3 DNA follows: TGTGCCAGCAGCCGGGGACAGGCGTCGTCCTTCCGGGAAGAGACCCAGTACTTC. This sequence encodes CASSRGQASSFREETQYF.

This clonotype was seen many times. V usage is TRBV20-1 and J usage is TRBJ2-1, with 12 bases identical to TRBD2. There are 14 residues in the CDR3. V shed 5 bases and J 8 bases; nucleotides not matched to a gene: 7. CDR1 and CDR2 (germline): DFQATT, SNEGSKA (reference sequence). The CDR3 nucleotides are TGCAGTGCTCCCCGACTAGCGGGAGATCATGAGCAGTTCTTC. Its protein product is CSAPRLAGDHEQFF.